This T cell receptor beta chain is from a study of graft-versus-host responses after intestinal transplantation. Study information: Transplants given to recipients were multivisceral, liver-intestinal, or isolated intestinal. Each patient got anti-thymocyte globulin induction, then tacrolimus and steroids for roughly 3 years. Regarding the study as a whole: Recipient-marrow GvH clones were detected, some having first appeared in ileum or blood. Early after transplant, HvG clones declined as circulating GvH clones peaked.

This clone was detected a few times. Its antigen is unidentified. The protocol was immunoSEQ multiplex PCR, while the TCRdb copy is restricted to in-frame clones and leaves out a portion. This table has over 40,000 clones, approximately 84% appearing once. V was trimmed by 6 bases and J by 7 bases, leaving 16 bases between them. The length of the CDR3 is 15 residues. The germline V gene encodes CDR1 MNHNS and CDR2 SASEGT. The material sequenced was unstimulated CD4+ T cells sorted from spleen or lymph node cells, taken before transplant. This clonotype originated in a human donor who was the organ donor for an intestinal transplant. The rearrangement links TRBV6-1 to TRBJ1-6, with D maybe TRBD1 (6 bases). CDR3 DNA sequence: TGTGCCAGCAGCCCAGACAGGTCTGGAAATTCACCCCTCCACTTT. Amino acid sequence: CASSPDRSGNSPLHF.